This is a list of T cell receptor beta chains from one sample in a study of blood T cells in healthy people across ages. From the 5' RACE reads, TCRdb called clonotypes with MiXCR, one entry per CDR3 protein. There are hundreds of thousands of distinct CDR3 sequences in the sample; about 40% occur only once, and 20% to 25% lies in the top ten. The sample comprised blood. All receptors come from a woman aged 55-69 years in good health. Both conserved end residues are part of each CDR3. Each record gives: V gene, J gene, D gene, clone size, CDR3 protein, CDR3 DNA. D genes are given only for firm matches. Not every row has a clone size; where given, it reads once, few, many or a size class.

v_gene: TRBV12-3/TRBV12-4
j_gene: TRBJ1-2
d_gene: NA
abundance: NA
CDR3aa: CASSPSGYGSYTF
CDR3nt: TGTGCCAGCAGTCCTTCCGGATACGGGAGCTACACCTTC

v_gene: TRBV29-1
j_gene: TRBJ2-3
d_gene: NA
abundance: few
CDR3aa: CSVDPGRGTDTQYF
CDR3nt: TGCAGCGTTGATCCGGGACGGGGCACAGATACGCAGTATTTT

v_gene: TRBV11-2
j_gene: TRBJ2-7
d_gene: TRBD2
abundance: few
CDR3aa: CASSNTAGTSIHEQYF
CDR3nt: TGTGCCAGCTCCAATACGGCCGGGACTAGTATCCACGAGCAGTACTTC

v_gene: TRBV7-9
j_gene: TRBJ2-7
d_gene: TRBD2
abundance: NA
CDR3aa: CASSLGFERDEQYF
CDR3nt: TGTGCCAGCAGCTTAGGTTTCGAGCGGGATGAGCAGTACTTC

v_gene: TRBV15
j_gene: TRBJ2-7
d_gene: NA
abundance: NA
CDR3aa: CATSRDQRYEQYF
CDR3nt: TGTGCCACCAGCAGAGACCAGAGATACGAGCAGTACTTC

v_gene: TRBV7-2
j_gene: TRBJ2-1
d_gene: NA
abundance: NA
CDR3aa: CASSLVASGNEQFF
CDR3nt: TGTGCCAGCAGCTTAGTGGCCAGCGGGAATGAGCAGTTCTTC

v_gene: TRBV12-3/TRBV12-4
j_gene: TRBJ2-2
d_gene: NA
abundance: NA
CDR3aa: CASSGTGELFF
CDR3nt: TGTGCCAGCAGCGGGACCGGGGAGCTGTTTTTT

v_gene: TRBV12-3/TRBV12-4
j_gene: TRBJ2-7
d_gene: NA
abundance: NA
CDR3aa: CASSPFGAGAMNEQYF
CDR3nt: TGTGCCAGCAGTCCGTTCGGGGCAGGGGCTATGAACGAGCAGTACTTC

v_gene: TRBV12-3/TRBV12-4
j_gene: TRBJ2-1
d_gene: NA
abundance: NA
CDR3aa: CASSPDRFYGNEQFF
CDR3nt: TGTGCCAGCAGCCCTGACAGGTTTTATGGGAATGAGCAGTTCTTC

v_gene: TRBV2
j_gene: TRBJ2-3
d_gene: TRBD2
abundance: few
CDR3aa: CASSALAGGSFHGQYF
CDR3nt: TGTGCCAGCAGTGCCTTAGCGGGGGGCTCCTTTCACGGGCAGTATTTT

v_gene: TRBV14
j_gene: TRBJ2-5
d_gene: NA
abundance: few
CDR3aa: CASSRTILFQETQYF
CDR3nt: TGTGCCAGCAGCCGGACTATCTTGTTTCAAGAGACCCAGTACTTC

v_gene: TRBV11-1
j_gene: TRBJ2-7
d_gene: NA
abundance: few
CDR3aa: CASSLPQVYEQYF
CDR3nt: TGTGCCAGCAGCTTACCACAGGTCTACGAGCAGTACTTC

v_gene: TRBV6-2/TRBV6-3
j_gene: TRBJ1-5
d_gene: TRBD1
abundance: NA
CDR3aa: CASSKDRKYSNQPQHF
CDR3nt: TGTGCCAGCAGTAAGGACAGGAAATATAGCAATCAGCCCCAGCATTTT

v_gene: TRBV20-1
j_gene: TRBJ2-7
d_gene: NA
abundance: NA
CDR3aa: CSARVPGYSYEQYF
CDR3nt: TGCAGTGCTAGAGTACCAGGGTACTCCTACGAGCAGTACTTC

v_gene: TRBV27
j_gene: TRBJ1-1
d_gene: NA
abundance: NA
CDR3aa: CASRAPGRVSEAFF
CDR3nt: TGTGCCAGCAGGGCCCCAGGAAGAGTGAGTGAAGCTTTCTTT

v_gene: TRBV4-3
j_gene: TRBJ2-3
d_gene: TRBD2
abundance: few
CDR3aa: CASSQDGGGPTDTQYF
CDR3nt: TGCGCCAGCAGCCAAGATGGGGGAGGGCCCACAGATACGCAGTATTTT

v_gene: TRBV7-3
j_gene: TRBJ2-5
d_gene: TRBD1
abundance: NA
CDR3aa: CASSSRDRVNEQYF
CDR3nt: TGTGCCAGCAGCTCCCGGGACAGGGTCAATGAGCAGTACTTC

v_gene: TRBV5-1
j_gene: TRBJ2-5
d_gene: TRBD2
abundance: NA
CDR3aa: CASGSASGGQETQYF
CDR3nt: TGCGCTAGCGGCTCGGCTAGCGGGGGCCAAGAGACCCAGTACTTC

v_gene: TRBV7-9
j_gene: TRBJ2-7
d_gene: TRBD1
abundance: NA
CDR3aa: CASSISQGASYEQYF
CDR3nt: TGTGCCAGCAGCATTTCGCAGGGGGCGTCCTACGAGCAGTACTTC

v_gene: TRBV3-1
j_gene: TRBJ2-5
d_gene: NA
abundance: NA
CDR3aa: CASSQVSTDQYF
CDR3nt: TGTGCCAGCAGCCAAGTCTCGACTGACCAGTACTTC

v_gene: TRBV12-3/TRBV12-4
j_gene: TRBJ2-4
d_gene: NA
abundance: few
CDR3aa: CASSFGDPEDGFFMSPIKNIQYF
CDR3nt: TGTGCCAGCAGTTTTGGCGATCCCGAGGACGGCTTCTTTATGTCCCCAATAAAAAACATTCAGTACTTC

v_gene: TRBV7-3
j_gene: TRBJ2-2
d_gene: NA
abundance: NA
CDR3aa: CASNLRDTPGKMNTGELFF
CDR3nt: TGTGCCAGCAACCTCCGAGACACTCCCGGGAAGATGAACACCGGGGAGCTGTTTTTT

v_gene: TRBV7-8
j_gene: TRBJ2-1
d_gene: NA
abundance: NA
CDR3aa: CASSPWRGNNEQFF
CDR3nt: TGTGCCAGCAGCCCCTGGCGGGGAAACAATGAGCAGTTCTTC

v_gene: TRBV29-1
j_gene: TRBJ2-6
d_gene: NA
abundance: NA
CDR3aa: CSVDSSGANVPTF
CDR3nt: TGCAGCGTCGACAGCTCTGGGGCCAACGTCCCGACTTTC

v_gene: TRBV20-1
j_gene: TRBJ2-7
d_gene: TRBD1
abundance: NA
CDR3aa: CSASLDRGLSYEQYF
CDR3nt: TGCAGTGCTAGCCTAGACAGGGGGCTCTCCTACGAGCAGTACTTC

v_gene: TRBV20-1
j_gene: TRBJ2-3
d_gene: NA
abundance: NA
CDR3aa: CSAGAVADTQYF
CDR3nt: TGCAGTGCGGGTGCGGTAGCAGATACGCAGTATTTT